This T cell receptor beta chain appears in the sequencing data of a study of cytomegalovirus exposure and HLA in healthy donors. As for the study in general: Of all 400 or so donors who were genotyped, roughly 81% belonged to the Caucasian-associated ancestry cluster.

The CDR3 sequence is 15 residues long. Losses at the gene ends were 2 bases for V and 7 bases for J; bases not matched to a gene: 6. Germline V gene lookup returns CDR1 KGHSH and CDR2 LQKENI. In the case of this clone: Its antigen remains unidentified.

The PCR contained 60 Vbeta and 13 Jbeta primers. Measured with immunoSEQ multiplex PCR; TCRdb has only the in-frame clones, and not every one. The data hold roughly 120,000 clones, with 80% observed a single time. Study-wide findings and caveats: Donors were assumed by presence/absence analyses to have roughly uniform sequencing depth.

This sequence joins TRBV18 and TRBJ2-2; 8 bases align to TRBD1. The sample comprised PBMCs. This TCR derives from a female donor in good health and CMV-seropositive. The CDR3 is CASSPWQGADGELFF. The CDR3 DNA is TGTGCCAGCTCACCATGGCAGGGGGCCGACGGGGAGCTGTTTTTT.